The 21 T cell receptor beta chains given below trace back to one sample, sequenced in a study of T cell responses to AZD1222 COVID-19 vaccine. Generated by immunoSEQ multiplex PCR, the TCRdb table keeps only in-frame clones and is missing some. The sample includes 54,000 or so clones, roughly 90% of them seen just once. Sequenced here: peripheral blood, sampled on day 0 of AZD1222 vaccination. All receptors derive from an adult in good health.

The chain joins TRBV20-1 to TRBJ1-1; D might be TRBD1 (5 bases). This CDR3 region has 15 residues. Germline V gene lookup returns CDR1 DFQATT and CDR2 SNEGSKA (reference sequence). Trimming took off 3 bases at V and 1 base at J, with 15 bases between the two ends. CDR3 protein: CSASYPGRGNTEAFF. DNA of the CDR3: TGCAGTGCTAGTTACCCAGGGCGGGGGAACACTGAAGCTTTCTTT.

V usage is TRBV6-5 and J usage is TRBJ1-6, with 9 bases that match TRBD1. The germline gives CDR1 MNHEY, CDR2 SVGAGI. Trimming cost V 5 bases and J 7 bases; bases outside gene matches: 6. CDR3 length: 15 amino acids. CDR3 loop: CASSPQGAGNSPLHF. CDR3 sequence (DNA): TGTGCCAGCAGTCCACAGGGGGCGGGGAATTCACCCCTCCACTTT.

The J gene is TRBJ2-7, the V gene TRBV30, with TRBD1 as a possible D gene (6 bases). Between the trimmed V and J ends, which lost 5 bases and 0 bases, there was a span of 8 bases. The CDR3 totals 12 residues. CDR1 is GTSNPN and CDR2 is SVGIG in the germline V gene (reference sequence). Written as DNA, the CDR3 is TGTGCCTGGCGAGGGGGCTCCTACGAGCAGTACTTC. This translates into CAWRGGSYEQYF.

The rearrangement joins TRBV20-1 to TRBJ2-2; 9 positions match TRBD2. Trimming took 3 bases from V and 7 from J; bases not matched to a gene: 6. In germline, CDR1 is DFQATT, CDR2 SNEGSKA (reference sequence). The CDR3 is 14 residues long. The CDR3 nucleotides read TGCAGTGCTAGTATAGCGGGAGTTCTCGGGGAGCTGTTTTTT. It codes for CSASIAGVLGELFF.

This chain connects TRBV6-2 or TRBV6-3 to TRBJ1-5, with 8 bases lining up with TRBD1. Germline trimming cut 5 bases from V and 3 bases from J; bases unmatched to any gene: 9. CDR1 and CDR2 from the germline V gene are MNHEY and SVGEGT. This CDR3 contains 16 residues. For the CDR3, the DNA is TGTGCCAGCAGTAAGCGCGGACAGGGAGACAATCAGCCCCAGCATTTT. The encoded protein is CASSKRGQGDNQPQHF.

CDR3 nucleotides: TGTGCCATCAGTGTACGGGAGGGCTACGAGCAGTACTTC. Translating it yields CAISVREGYEQYF. This chain links TRBV10-3 with TRBJ2-7; 8 nucleotides agree with TRBD2. Germline V gene data show CDR1 as ENHRY and CDR2 as SYGVKD. The V and J ends lost 4 bases and 3 bases, in that order; junction bases with no gene match: 2. The CDR3 sequence is 13 residues long.

This chain links TRBV2 with TRBJ1-2; 9 nucleotides match TRBD1. V lost 7 bases and J lost 10; bases outside the gene matches: 13. CDR1 and CDR2 (germline): SNHLY, FYNNEI. CDR3 length: 14 residues. CDR3 sequence (DNA): TGTGCCAGCATCATAAGGAGGACAGGGGATTACTACACCTTC. This gives the protein CASIIRRTGDYYTF.

V and J are TRBV2 and TRBJ2-3; 7 nucleotides agree with TRBD2. The V segment lost 5 bases and the J segment 2 bases; nucleotides outside the gene matches: 13. CDR3 length: 17 amino acids. Germline assignment: CDR1 SNHLY and CDR2 FYNNEI. The DNA of the CDR3 is TGTGCCAGCAGTCAAAGCCAATCGGGAGGACTCACAGATACGCAGTATTTT. Its protein product is CASSQSQSGGLTDTQYF. The variable domain in full, completed from reference TRBV2 and TRBJ2-3, reads EPEVTQTPSHQVTQMGQEVILRCVPISNHLYFYWYRQILGQKVEFLVSFYNNEISEKSEIFDDQFSVERPDGSNFTLKIRSTKLEDSAMYFCASSQSQSGGLTDTQYFGPGTRLTVL.

This clone was found once. The chain joins TRBV7-6 to TRBJ2-1; no definite D call. The V and J ends lost 5 bases and 3 bases respectively, with 8 bases between them. The germline V gene has CDR1 SGHVS and CDR2 FNYEAQ. The CDR3 is 13 amino acids. DNA for the CDR3: TGTGCCAGCAGCGCCGACATCTACAATGAGCAGTTCTTC. Translated: CASSADIYNEQFF.

In DNA, the CDR3 is TGTGCCAGCAGTTCCGGGACAGCCAAAAACATTCAGTACTTC. As protein: CASSSGTAKNIQYF. This chain uses TRBV28 with TRBJ2-4; either TRBD1 or TRBD2 may fit D (5 bases each). V was trimmed by 4 bases and J by 0 bases, leaving 7 bases between them. The CDR3 runs to 14 residues. The germline V gene has CDR1 MDHEN and CDR2 SYDVKM.

The chain uses TRBV10-3 and TRBJ1-2; 7 nucleotides agree with TRBD1. V was clipped by 6 bases and J by 4 bases; unmatched bases: 8. Germline-derived CDR1 and CDR2 are ENHRY and SYGVKD. The CDR3 length is 14 residues. The CDR3 coding sequence is TGTGCCATCAGCGAAAGGGACAGCGGCTATGGCTACACCTTC. Amino acid sequence: CAISERDSGYGYTF.

The chain is built from TRBV18 and TRBJ2-7; D unclear. Germline values: CDR1 KGHSH, CDR2 LQKENI. Trimming shortened V by 6 bases and J by 2 bases, and 20 bases separated the two germline ends. The CDR3 has 16 residues. The chain's CDR3 is CASSQGAVFTTYEQYF. In DNA form, the CDR3 reads TGTGCCAGCTCCCAAGGCGCAGTATTCACGACCTACGAGCAGTACTTC.

The gene calls are TRBV18 and TRBJ2-5, with D perhaps assigned TRBD1 or TRBD2 (5 bases each). The CDR3 totals 16 residues. Trimming left V 5 bases short and J 4 bases short, with 20 bases between. Germline-derived CDR1 and CDR2 are KGHSH and LQKENI. CDR3 bases: TGTGCCAGCTCAAGAGAGGGGCGCCTAGGAACAGAGACCCAGTACTTC. It translates to CASSREGRLGTETQYF. Using reference TRBV18 and TRBJ2-5 for the parts outside the CDR3, the full variable domain is NAGVMQNPRHLVRRRGQEARLRCSPMKGHSHVYWYRQLPEEGLKFMVYLQKENIIDESGMPKERFSAEFPKEGPSILRIQQVVRGDSAAYFCASSREGRLGTETQYFGPGTRLLVL.

The V and J genes are TRBV18 and TRBJ1-3; TRBD1 aligns across 7 bases. Germline CDR1 and CDR2: KGHSH and LQKENI. The V gene end was trimmed by 1 base and the J gene end by 3 bases; junction bases not matched to a gene: 3. The CDR3 loop spans 15 amino acids. The CDR3 spells CASSPQGAFGNTIYF. CDR3 DNA sequence: TGTGCCAGCTCACCACAGGGGGCATTTGGAAACACCATATATTTT.

V and J are TRBV10-2 and TRBJ2-3, with 9 bases aligning to TRBD2. V gave up 7 bases and J gave up 2 bases; unmatched junction bases: 7. The CDR3 has 15 residues. CDR1 WSHSY and CDR2 SAAADI come from the germline V gene. The CDR3 bases are TGCGCCAGCATTGATGCTAGCGGGAACACAGATACGCAGTATTTT. Translating it yields CASIDASGNTDTQYF.

The CDR3 nucleotides are TGTGCCAGCAGCCAACAAGGGTCTAATTCACCCCTCCACTTT. As protein: CASSQQGSNSPLHF. The chain is built from TRBV3-1 (or the pseudogene TRBV3-2) and TRBJ1-6; D is undetermined. V dropped 2 bases and J dropped 6 bases, with 8 bases sitting between them. Germline CDR1 is LGHDT and CDR2 is YNNKEL (reference sequence). The CDR3 is 14 amino acids.

The chain joins TRBV6-5 to TRBJ2-7; 8 nucleotides align to TRBD2. Germline CDR1 is MNHEY and CDR2 is SVGAGI. CDR3 length equals 15 residues. J lost 3 bases, V lost 6 bases, and 10 bases had no gene match. The CDR3 spells CASRPAAGVLYEQYF. The CDR3 nucleotides read TGTGCCAGCAGACCAGCAGCGGGAGTTCTCTACGAGCAGTACTTC.

The sample holds one count of this clone. The CDR3 loop is CASNTGLGSNQPQHF. CDR3 nucleotide sequence: TGTGCCAGTAACACGGGGCTCGGTAGCAATCAGCCCCAGCATTTT. V is TRBV2 and J is TRBJ1-5; D is possibly TRBD1 (5 bases). The V gene lost 9 bases and the J gene lost 0 bases, with 15 bases spanning the gap. Germline V gene data show CDR1 as SNHLY and CDR2 as FYNNEI. The CDR3 totals 15 residues. The full variable domain, with the rest looked up from reference TRBV2 and TRBJ1-5, is EPEVTQTPSHQVTQMGQEVILRCVPISNHLYFYWYRQILGQKVEFLVSFYNNEISEKSEIFDDQFSVERPDGSNFTLKIRSTKLEDSAMYFCASNTGLGSNQPQHFGDGTRLSIL.

The V and J genes are TRBV5-1 and TRBJ1-6; TRBD1 agrees at 9 bases. This CDR3 is built from 13 residues. After removal of 5 bases from V and 6 bases from J, the junction contained 0 bases not matched to a gene. In germline, CDR1 is SGHRS, CDR2 YFSETQ. CDR3 sequence: CASRDRGNSPLHF. The DNA for the CDR3 is TGCGCCAGCAGGGACAGGGGTAATTCACCCCTCCACTTT.

The V and J genes are TRBV9 and TRBJ2-1; 12 bases map to TRBD2. CDR3 length: 17 residues. Trimming removed 0 bases from V and 6 bases from J; junction bases left unmatched: 7. Germline CDR1 SGDLS, CDR2 YYNGEE. The CDR3 DNA follows: TGTGCCAGCAGCGTAGCACCTCCGACTAGCGGGAGCAATGAGCAGTTCTTC. Protein sequence: CASSVAPPTSGSNEQFF.

This chain connects TRBV18 to TRBJ2-5; perhaps TRBD1 as D (5 bases). The CDR3 runs to 14 residues. The V and J ends lost 4 bases and 4 bases respectively, with 13 bases between them. Per germline, CDR1 KGHSH and CDR2 LQKENI. The CDR3 reads CASSLPRTGETQYF. The CDR3 nucleotides read TGTGCCAGCTCACTCCCCCGTACAGGAGAGACCCAGTACTTC.